Listed below are T cell receptor beta chains from one sample, sequenced in a study of lymphopenia after photon versus proton radiotherapy. Method: immunoSEQ multiplex PCR; TCRdb's copy keeps in-frame clones and lacks some. The data hold fewer than 65,000 clones, with around 85% observed a single time. Sample: peripheral blood, taken from a patient treated with photon-based radiotherapy. These receptors originate from a man aged 35 to 55 with gastric cancer. The conserved cysteine and the conserved F or W are not part of the CDR3 here. The D gene is left open where the match is weak. Not all rows give a size; the values are once, few, many and, for expanded clones, a class.

V	J	D	size	CDR3
TRBV6-1	TRBJ2-7	TRBD2	.	ASSEGGLAGVPYEQY
TRBV11-2	TRBJ2-4	TRBD1	.	ASSDRDLAKNIQY
TRBV4-2	TRBJ1-2	TRBD1	.	ASSQDRDRVGGYT
TRBV18	TRBJ1-4	.	.	ASSPPGAEKLF
TRBV9	TRBJ2-7	.	.	ASSRRGDTAYEQY
TRBV6-1	TRBJ1-3	TRBD1	.	ASSERTGIGNTIY
TRBV5-1	TRBJ2-3	TRBD2	.	ASSPSGVADTQY
TRBV30	TRBJ1-2	.	.	AWSVSHIVYGYT
TRBV30	TRBJ1-1	TRBD1	.	AWSRGGDEAF
TRBV5-1	TRBJ2-3	TRBD1	.	ASSDQTGTTDTQY
TRBV19	TRBJ1-2	TRBD1	.	ASRTGTGGAGFNGYT
TRBV6-1	TRBJ1-2	TRBD1	.	ASSETGDYGYT
TRBV6-1	TRBJ2-1	.	.	ASRPPGSSYNEQF
TRBV6-5	TRBJ2-3	.	.	ASRTGGGTQY
TRBV4-3	TRBJ1-4	TRBD1	.	ASSQGTGVEKLF
TRBV11-2	TRBJ2-7	TRBD2	.	ASSPREGVRLGQY
TRBV7-6	TRBJ1-1	.	.	ASSLDGRMNTEAF
TRBV6-5	TRBJ2-3	.	.	ASSYSGRVTIDTQY
TRBV18	TRBJ2-1	.	.	ASSPETLNEQF
TRBV14	TRBJ2-1	.	.	ASTQGYGSQRFNEQF
TRBV3-2	TRBJ2-7	.	.	ASSLPWY
TRBV30	TRBJ1-2	.	once	AWKIPGDHYGYT
TRBV18	TRBJ1-4	.	.	ASSPPTATNEKLF
TRBV11-2	TRBJ1-4	.	.	ASSRAEAEKLF
TRBV2	TRBJ2-1	.	.	ASRWGRERGNEQF
TRBV29-1	TRBJ1-5	.	.	SVGDSNQPQH
TRBV5-1	TRBJ2-1	.	.	ASSLDASSYNEQF
TRBV11-2	TRBJ2-3	.	.	ASSFRKTDTQY
TRBV6-5	TRBJ2-7	.	.	ASMKFSSYEQY
TRBV6-5	TRBJ1-2	.	.	ASSYSPGVGYT
TRBV2	TRBJ2-1	TRBD2	.	ASSPWVSGGERQF
TRBV5-6	TRBJ1-4	TRBD1	.	ASSPDRVAEKLF
TRBV6-5	TRBJ1-1	.	.	ASSRNSVGTEAF
TRBV19	TRBJ1-5	TRBD1	.	ASDPQGAGQPQH
TRBV7-9	TRBJ1-6	.	.	ASSPAGGSPLH
TRBV15	TRBJ2-6	.	few	ATSRAEAGANVLT
TRBV7-2	TRBJ2-7	.	.	ASSEDSTNSYEQY
TRBV18	TRBJ2-1	.	.	ASSREDGAYNEQF
TRBV6-1	TRBJ2-5	.	.	ASTKYSTQETQY
TRBV9	TRBJ2-1	.	.	ASSAKSEQF
TRBV6-5	TRBJ2-7	TRBD2	.	ASSYISGGYEQY
TRBV7-9	TRBJ2-5	TRBD1	.	ASSQIQGAQGTQY
TRBV27	TRBJ2-2	TRBD1	few	ASSLTGGSGGELF
TRBV5-6	TRBJ1-6	.	few	ASSLSLTGNSPLH
TRBV7-2	TRBJ1-1	TRBD1	.	ASSEYRGNTEAF
TRBV29-1	TRBJ1-2	.	few	SVEGMGGTT
TRBV27	TRBJ1-1	TRBD1	.	ASSSQGGQGYTEAF
TRBV7-2	TRBJ1-4	.	few	ASLRGNGEKLF
TRBV13	TRBJ2-1	TRBD2	.	ASSGGRYNEQF